This TCR beta chain was identified in a study of cytomegalovirus exposure and HLA in healthy donors (dated by TCRdb to 2015 to 2018). With regard to the full study: An earlier analysis of several hundred of the donors reported 276 Gb of sequence data and around 110 million unique TCR beta sequences obtained from around 190 million T cells. An early release that covered about 600 HLA-typed donors contained about 290 gigabases of sequencing data and tens of millions of unique TCR sequences. The genetic ancestry cluster associated with self-reported Caucasian donors included 80% to 90% of the roughly 400 genotyped donors. The aim of the study was to test whether cataloging public T cell receptors could identify signatures of past pathogen exposure. The study used immunosequencing to profile the T cell repertoires of 670 or so subjects and linked those repertoires to cytomegalovirus serostatus. Along with the roughly 670-subject first cohort, a separate validation cohort of over a hundred different subjects was used. To predict cytomegalovirus infection status, the study combined high-throughput TCR immunosequencing, statistical association of individual TCRs with disease status, and machine learning. A later analysis re-examined previously published TCR beta repertoires from more than 650 donors and added high-resolution HLA genotyping to investigate patterns of TCR occurrence. In the later analysis, no new phenotypic data were used to find candidate immune exposures; instead, reliance was placed on TCR beta sequences and their occurrence across donors. In an earlier analysis of roughly 540 of the donors, high-throughput TCR beta sequencing was used to judge whether each TCR beta V gene segment behaved as functional or pseudogenic. Donor age, sex, ethnicity and CMV serostatus were compiled alongside the repertoire data. A later genetic analysis took genome-wide SNP genotypes for about 55% of the roughly 700 donors and used that subset as a discovery cohort. All discovery cohort repertoires had been generated on a single sequencing platform. Class I and class II HLA loci were covered by the typing at four-digit resolution. Typing coverage differed by locus: A, B, C, DRB1 and DQB1 were typed in about 629-630 donors, DQA1 in 522, DPA1 in 600 to 610, and DPB1 in 400 to 480. A handful of DR-DQ haplotypes were treated as single units for association and clustering because of strong linkage in the cohort. Across approximately 400 genotyped donors of the cohort, an average of approximately 240,000 unique TCR beta nucleotide sequences per donor were sequenced, and around 20% of those sequences were non-productive. What the work shows at the level of the full study, not this receptor alone: The authors suggested that the approach could potentially be extended to other disease states and immunological phenotypes. The classifier was reported to diagnose cytomegalovirus status with high specificity and sensitivity in both the original cohort and the validation cohort. A cluster of highly shared sequence variants was judged likely to be a technical artifact of the sequencing pipeline. In a later analysis, HLA-associated TCR beta chains were found to be more clonally expanded and to have lower generation probabilities than equally common non-associated chains. The cohort was sequenced for TCR beta chains only, and without alpha or paired-chain data the features that could be detected were limited. Because HLA typing was missing for some donors at each locus, association tests included only the typed subset. A further reported finding was that TCR beta sequences accurately predicted the HLA-A and HLA-B alleles for most subjects in the first cohort. Specific HLA alleles were associated with 15,000 to 20,000 TCR beta sequences at a false discovery rate of 0.05 in a later analysis. Assigning TCR associations to individual alleles was difficult when HLA alleles, especially DR and DQ, strongly co-occurred. The study gave a list of 150 to 200 TCR beta chains associated with cytomegalovirus. Linkage disequilibrium might explain the correlated functional status among segregating V segments, but an unknown experimental factor could not be excluded. Roughly uniform sequencing depth across donors was assumed in presence/absence analyses, although this assumption may not hold. A later analysis found that most CMV-associated TCR beta chains appeared HLA-restricted, with HLA associations seemingly driven largely by CMV exposure. In a later analysis, the rate of TCR association differed among HLA loci, with DRB1 alleles having the most associated TCRs and HLA-C alleles having the fewest. A few of the identified cytomegalovirus-associated TCR beta chains were confirmed in vitro to be specific for cytomegalovirus antigens. An association between a missense DCLRE1C variant and V-gene and J-gene trimming of TCR beta chains was found in a later genetic analysis and replicated in an independent cohort. CMV serostatus was the only immune exposure information available for the cohort. Over 15 rarely observed V segments, including chromosome 9 orphons, were excluded from the earlier analysis of some 590 of the donors because counts were too low. A later genetic analysis reported fewer N-insertions in productive TCRs among donors in an Asian-associated ancestry cluster than the roughly 690-donor mean. Most TCR sequences were seen in very few donors, while some public TCRs were found in many individuals. Some IMGT-functional V segments, including TRBV6-2 and TRBV6-3, could not be distinguished by the 87-base-pair reads and were therefore excluded. A later analysis reported that several top co-occurrence clusters appeared linked to parvovirus B19, influenza, CMV and Epstein-Barr virus. Broadly in line with IMGT annotations, most TCR beta V segments showed up in productive rearrangements about 87% or about 30% of the time in an earlier analysis of 587 of the donors.

The cohort comprised 710 or so healthy bone marrow donors. At the time of sampling, every cohort member was nominally healthy, though immune exposures that went unrecorded were likely present. The donor was CMV seronegative and belonged to the group of more than 300 seronegative cohort members. A peripheral blood sample was collected from each donor, and TCR beta sequencing was performed on peripheral blood mononuclear cells. The Qiagen DNeasy Blood Extraction Kit was used to extract genomic DNA from the blood cell samples. The library was prepared using the immunoSEQ multiplex PCR assay. For the multiplex PCR, a mixture combining 60 forward primers for TCR Vbeta segments and 13 reverse primers for TCR Jbeta segments was used. A multiplex PCR assay on genomic DNA amplified the CDR3 region of rearranged TCR beta genes. Amplified TCR beta libraries were sequenced as 87-base-pair reads on the Illumina HiSeq System. In the source study's methods: In a later analysis, 80 million or so unique TCR beta chains were counted across the roughly 610 repertoires, and roughly 11 million of these chains were shared by at least two donors. A nearest-neighbor algorithm error-corrected the raw reads and collapsed the reads into unique sequences, merging closely related sequences to remove PCR and sequencing errors. CDR3 sequences were aligned to IMGT reference sequences to assign V, D and J gene segments. For a sequence to be retained, at least a six-nucleotide match to both a V gene segment and a J gene segment was required. A rearrangement was called productive if the CDR3 had no stop codons and remained in frame with V and J, and every other rearrangement was called non-productive. Following IMGT convention, CDR3 was defined as the stretch from the second conserved V-encoded cysteine up to the conserved J-encoded phenylalanine. In an earlier analysis of approximately 500 of the donors, sequences lacking an unambiguous match to a single V gene segment were excluded. In an earlier analysis of about 590 of the donors, a V segment was called functional when productive rearrangements were above 56.7%, and segregating when the standard deviation between donors exceeded 5%. A statistical classification framework was developed to diagnose cytomegalovirus status using the catalog of TCR beta chain sequences. In a later analysis, V and J genes were assigned by comparing TCR nucleotide sequences against IMGT/GENE-DB human TR gene sequences. A later analysis assigned CDR3 sequences and most-parsimonious VDJ recombination scenarios with the TCRdist pipeline. A later analysis defined each TCR beta chain by its CDR3 amino acid sequence plus V-gene family, and excluded reads lacking a unique V-gene family. In a later analysis, some 600 highly shared, low-generation-probability nucleotide sequences were removed to address suspected cross-contamination and a sequencing artifact. In a later analysis, a clonal expansion index was calculated for each public chain from normalized within-repertoire ranks of inferred template counts. In a later analysis, generation probabilities were computed using a VDJ recombination model fitted to out-of-frame rearrangements, and the results were checked against IGoR. A later analysis scored TCR-TCR, TCR-HLA and TCR-CMV co-occurrence with hypergeometric tests, applying a repertoire-size bias correction to TCR pairs. In a later analysis, false discovery rates were estimated by permuting HLA or CMV assignments 20 times. In a later analysis, co-occurring TCRs were grouped with DBSCAN, and TCRdist sequence similarity was added when clustering was performed within HLA-allele-positive subsets. For co-occurrence clustering, repertoires with fewer than 30,000 or more than 120,000 public chains were excluded, along with roughly five repertoires with anomalous nucleotide sharing. The table comes from immuneACCESS by way of TCRdb, which keeps in-frame sequences with V and J called. Part of the clones is missing from these tables; in studies checked, under half for an unresolved V gene and the rest for unknown reasons. The V and J calls and clone size come from that table; D and trimming were worked out from the DNA. For this sample the table gives over 85,000 clones, of which under 80% were detected only once. The ten most abundant clones make up 2% to 2.5% of the sample.

V is shortened by 0 bases, J by 0 bases, and the region joining them spans 13 bases. The germline V gene sets CDR1 to LGHNA and CDR2 to YSLEER. Measured from the cysteine to the phenylalanine, the CDR3 is 17 residues long. Solely the CDR3 DNA is kept, with 51 bases framed from the first base. On this clone itself: Its binding antigen is unknown. The record has no base qualities; no much larger clone is one base away.

The TCR sequence derives from a man between 35 and 55 years old in good health and CMV-seronegative. Recombination connected TRBV4-3 to TRBJ2-3; tentative D gene TRBD1, with 6 bases matching. The source material was PBMCs. The CDR3 in this case is CASSQEWTVTSTDTQYF. The DNA is TGCGCCAGCAGCCAAGAATGGACAGTAACTAGCACAGATACGCAGTATTTT.